This T cell receptor beta chain was profiled in a study of blood T cell repertoires in COVID-19. Germline V lookup: CDR1 SGDLS, CDR2 YYNGEE. This CDR3 region has 15 residues. V was clipped by 2 bases and J by 6 bases; unmatched bases: 9. Sample share makes this clone medium-sized. Clones were read by immunoSEQ multiplex PCR, and TCRdb kept only the in-frame ones, dropping some. The sample consists of roughly 62,000 clones, around nine tenths of them appearing once. The rearrangement joins TRBV9 to TRBJ2-7; 9 nucleotides align to TRBD2. Sequencing was carried out using peripheral blood. This sequence was found in a man aged 70-80 years with acute or convalescent COVID-19. The CDR3 loop reads CASSVGSLAGSEQYF. CDR3 nucleotides: TGTGCCAGCAGCGTCGGGTCGCTAGCGGGAAGCGAGCAGTACTTC.